There are a few counts of the clone carrying this TCR beta chain. The record originates from a study of early T cells in non-severe SARS-CoV-2 infection. TCRdb reprocessed the 5' RACE reads with MiXCR, giving one entry per CDR3 protein. Counted here are 75,000 to 100,000 distinct CDR3 sequences, about 15% occurring once; the ten biggest clones make up over 0.95%. The sample was whole blood. The clonotype was recovered from an adult who was a healthcare worker with PCR-confirmed SARS-CoV-2 infection or an uninfected control (not recorded which).

CDR3 in amino acids: CASSLDEGGTGELFF. The CDR3 DNA sequence: TGTGCCAGCAGCTTAGATGAGGGGGGCACCGGGGAGCTGTTTTTT. The genes are TRBV7-8 and TRBJ2-2; TRBD1 or TRBD2 may be the D gene (6 bases each). CDR3 length: 15 residues. Trimming removed 1 base at V and 4 bases at J, with 10 bases between. Germline V gene sequence: CDR1 SGHVS, CDR2 FQNEAQ.